These 8 T cell receptor beta chains share one sample of origin, sequenced in a study of blood T cells in healthy people across ages. Using a J-beta primer mix together with a sample-barcoded 5' primer, a second PCR was run for roughly 6 to 12 cycles. TCRdb re-called the 5' RACE reads through MiXCR, storing one row per CDR3 protein. The sample has around 1,600,000 distinct CDR3 sequences, under 55% seen once. Material for sequencing was blood. The receptors come from a young woman in good health.

The J gene is TRBJ2-5, the V gene TRBV29-1, with a possible D match to TRBD2 (5 bases). The germline gives CDR1 SQVTM, CDR2 ANQGSEA. The V and J ends lost 4 bases and 4 bases respectively, with 13 bases between them. The CDR3 runs to 13 residues. CDR3 in amino acids: CSVGRRLAETQYF. The CDR3 DNA reads TGCAGCGTTGGACGGAGGCTTGCAGAGACCCAGTACTTC.

The chain employs TRBV5-1 and TRBJ2-5; no clear D gene. The J call may be incorrect, as the DNA end agrees better with TRBJ2-1. This CDR3 comprises 13 residues. The V gene's germline CDR1 is SGHRS and CDR2 YFSETQ. The CDR3, as DNA: TGCGCCAGCAGCTTCGGCTGGCAAGAGACCCAGTTCTTC. This encodes CASSFGWQETQFF.

The J gene is TRBJ2-1, the V gene TRBV3-1; 15 nucleotides match TRBD2. Germline-derived CDR1 and CDR2 are LGHDT and YNNKEL (reference sequence). The CDR3 spans 15 residues. J was trimmed by 8 bases and V by 4 bases; bases with no gene match: 3. Written as DNA, the CDR3 is TGTGCCAGCAGCCGAGGACTAGCGGGGGGGCATGAGCAGTTCTTC. Amino acid sequence: CASSRGLAGGHEQFF.

This clonotype was seen ten or more times. CDR3 protein: CAISTPGESYGYTF. CDR3 coding DNA: TGTGCCATCAGTACACCAGGGGAGAGCTATGGCTACACCTTC. The chain carries TRBV10-3 and TRBJ1-2, with a possible D match to TRBD1 (6 bases). The CDR3 is 14 residues long. The germline gives CDR1 ENHRY, CDR2 SYGVKD. The V gene lost 5 bases and the J gene lost 4 bases, with 14 bases spanning the gap.

This chain joins TRBV20-1 and TRBJ1-4, with D perhaps TRBD1 (5 bases). The CDR3 spans 10 residues. CDR1 and CDR2 (germline): DFQATT, SNEGSKA (reference sequence). In nucleotides, the CDR3 is TGCACCGCTCCCCGGGGCGGACTGTTTTTT. It is translated as CTAPRGGLFF.

This clonotype was observed a handful of times. The chain carries TRBV5-5 and TRBJ2-2; tentative D call: TRBD2 (5 bases). V was clipped by 3 bases and J by 4 bases, with 10 bases between them. From germline, CDR1 is SGHKS and CDR2 YYEKEE (reference sequence). The CDR3 totals 14 residues. The CDR3 DNA is TGTGCCAGCAGCTCGGGATTCACCACCGGGGAGCTGTTTTTT. Amino acid sequence: CASSSGFTTGELFF.

This clonotype was picked up a small number of times. The chain couples TRBV12-3 or TRBV12-4 to TRBJ2-3, with D possibly TRBD1 on 5 matching bases. Trimming pared 5 bases from V and 6 bases from J, leaving 21 bases between. The CDR3 is 16 residues long. The CDR3 DNA follows: TGTGCCAGCAGTATAAGGAAGGGGAACCTTCGTGATACGCAGTATTTT. It specifies CASSIRKGNLRDTQYF.

The chain combines TRBV5-1 with TRBJ1-2, with 9 bases lining up with TRBD1. Germline CDR1 is SGHRS and CDR2 is YFSETQ. The CDR3 sequence is 14 residues long. Germline trimming cut 0 bases from V and 7 bases from J; bases unmatched to any gene: 4. The CDR3 DNA follows: TGCGCCAGCAGCTTGGGGGACAGGGCTGCTGGCTACACCTTC. It translates to CASSLGDRAAGYTF.